This TCR beta chain was recovered during a study of T cell repertoires in cytomegalovirus infection. Study-level information: Public TCR beta signatures were indicative of both CMV infection and a matching HLA type.

Using its own MiXCR run on the reads, TCRdb lists one record per CDR3 protein. The table shows around 740,000 distinct CDR3 sequences, with roughly 35% occurring only once. This clonotype appeared a few times. As yet, its antigen is unknown. Germline CDR1 SGHDN, CDR2 FVKESK. J was trimmed by 5 bases and V by 2 bases; bases with no gene match: 6. The CDR3 runs 15 residues. Study-level points and caveats: Accumulated public TCR beta family frequency recognized individuals carrying CMV together with the relevant HLA.

The sequence was collected from a human donor in good health (CMV status not recorded). Some clones in this sample may be carry-over from other donors' samples. The chain couples TRBV14 to TRBJ1-1, with TRBD1 identical over 9 bases. Sequences were obtained from PBMCs. The CDR3 DNA is TGTGCCAGCAGCCAAAGGACAGGGGCTGGGACTGAAGCTTTCTTT. Translating it yields CASSQRTGAGTEAFF.